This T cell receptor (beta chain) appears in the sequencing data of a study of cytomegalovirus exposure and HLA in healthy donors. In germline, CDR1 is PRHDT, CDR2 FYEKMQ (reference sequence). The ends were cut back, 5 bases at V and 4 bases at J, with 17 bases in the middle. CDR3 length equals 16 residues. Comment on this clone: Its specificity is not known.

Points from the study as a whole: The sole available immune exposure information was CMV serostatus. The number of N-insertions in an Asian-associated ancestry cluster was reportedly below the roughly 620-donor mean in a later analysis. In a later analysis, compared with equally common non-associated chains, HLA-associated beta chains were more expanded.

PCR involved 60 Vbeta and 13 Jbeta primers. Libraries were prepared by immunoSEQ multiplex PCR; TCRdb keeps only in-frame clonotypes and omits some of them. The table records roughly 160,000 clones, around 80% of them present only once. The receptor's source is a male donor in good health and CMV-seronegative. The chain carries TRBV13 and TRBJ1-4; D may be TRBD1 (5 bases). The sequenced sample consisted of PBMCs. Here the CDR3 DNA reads TGTGCCAGCAGCGAGGGCCGGGGGAGTGGTAATGAAAAACTGTTTTTT. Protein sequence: CASSEGRGSGNEKLFF.